These T cell receptor beta chains were read from a single sample in a study of cytomegalovirus exposure and HLA in healthy donors. Sequencing was performed with immunoSEQ multiplex PCR; in TCRdb, only in-frame clones are kept and a portion is missing. The repertoire holds tens of thousands of clones, with 78% as singletons. Sequencing input: PBMCs. The receptor source for this set is a man aged 18 to 29 in good health and CMV-seropositive. CDR3s include the opening cysteine and the closing phenylalanine or tryptophan. The D gene is left open where the match is weak. Clone size is shown for a subset of rows, as once, few, many or a class of expanded clone.

D gene	clone size	V gene	J gene	CDR3 protein	CDR3 DNA
TRBD2	few	TRBV18	TRBJ2-2	CASSPRGLAVTGELFF	TGTGCCAGCTCGCCAAGGGGACTAGCGGTGACCGGGGAGCTGTTTTTT
TRBD1	-	TRBV9	TRBJ1-1	CASSVGDSPKFSSQNTEAFF	TGTGCCAGCAGCGTAGGGGACAGTCCTAAGTTTTCCTCGCAGAACACTGAAGCTTTCTTT
TRBD1	-	TRBV29-1	TRBJ2-6	CSVSGGSGANVLTF	TGCAGCGTCTCAGGGGGCTCGGGGGCCAACGTCCTGACTTTC
-	-	TRBV27	TRBJ2-7	CASSLSRGPGYEQYF	TGTGCCAGCAGTTTATCTAGGGGCCCCGGGTACGAGCAGTACTTC
-	-	TRBV4-2	TRBJ2-5	CASSHDLWREETQYF	TGTGCCAGCAGCCATGACTTGTGGAGAGAAGAGACCCAGTACTTC
-	-	TRBV28	TRBJ2-7	CASSLSSQGFISYEQYF	TGTGCCAGCAGTTTGTCGTCCCAGGGCTTCATCTCCTACGAGCAGTACTTC
-	-	TRBV5-1	TRBJ2-2	CASSSTSSELFF	TGCGCCAGCAGCTCCACTAGTTCGGAGCTGTTTTTT
-	-	TRBV14	TRBJ2-1	CASSQVGGLTYNEQFF	TGTGCCAGCAGCCAAGTAGGTGGGCTAACCTACAATGAGCAGTTCTTC
-	-	TRBV2	TRBJ2-7	CASSSTPRSYEQYF	TGTGCCAGCAGTTCCACTCCCCGCTCCTACGAGCAGTACTTC
-	-	TRBV6-5	TRBJ2-5	CASSYSQLSGTQYF	TGTGCCAGCAGTTACTCCCAACTTTCTGGGACCCAGTACTTC
TRBD2	-	TRBV6-1	TRBJ2-3	CASRHLAGGQDTQYF	TGTGCCAGCAGGCATCTAGCGGGAGGGCAAGATACGCAGTATTTT
TRBD1	-	TRBV27	TRBJ1-5	CASSAGQVYQPQHF	TGTGCCAGCAGTGCTGGACAGGTTTATCAGCCCCAGCATTTT
TRBD1	-	TRBV10-3	TRBJ2-7	CAISESRGHYEQYF	TGTGCCATCAGTGAGTCAAGGGGGCACTACGAGCAGTACTTC
-	-	TRBV5-1	TRBJ1-1	CASSLGRGNTEAFF	TGCGCCAGCAGCTTGGGTAGGGGCAATACTGAAGCTTTCTTT
-	-	TRBV23-1	TRBJ1-1	CASSQSPGVEAFF	TGCGCCAGCAGTCAATCCCCAGGGGTTGAAGCTTTCTTT
TRBD1	-	TRBV2	TRBJ1-3	CASEGTGGGYRNTIYF	TGTGCCAGCGAAGGGACAGGGGGAGGTTATAGAAACACCATATATTTT
TRBD1	-	TRBV5-1	TRBJ1-1	CASSSTGDGTEAFF	TGCGCCAGCAGCTCGACAGGGGATGGCACTGAAGCTTTCTTT
-	few	TRBV28	TRBJ1-5	CASSFRQAFDQPQHF	TGTGCCAGCAGTTTCCGACAGGCTTTCGATCAGCCCCAGCATTTT
-	-	TRBV28	TRBJ1-4	CASSLTQTNEKLFF	TGTGCCAGCAGTTTAACGCAGACTAATGAAAAACTGTTTTTT
TRBD2	few	TRBV29-1	TRBJ2-7	CSVIAGGSYEQYF	TGCAGCGTAATAGCGGGAGGGTCCTACGAGCAGTACTTC
-	-	TRBV10-3	TRBJ1-1	CAISDRDRGTEAFF	TGTGCCATCAGTGACCGAGACCGGGGCACTGAAGCTTTCTTT
-	-	TRBV5-1	TRBJ1-5	CASSLRGARPQHF	TGCGCCAGCAGCTTGCGGGGGGCACGGCCCCAGCATTTT
TRBD2	few	TRBV5-1	TRBJ2-3	CASSFSGVLTDTQYF	TGCGCCAGCAGCTTTAGCGGGGTCCTCACAGATACGCAGTATTTT
-	few	TRBV4-1	TRBJ2-7	CASSQIFTSSEQYF	TGCGCCAGCAGCCAAATCTTCACTAGCAGCGAGCAGTACTTC
-	-	TRBV28	TRBJ1-2	CASSLTANYGYTF	TGTGCCAGCAGTTTGACAGCCAACTATGGCTACACCTTC
TRBD2	-	TRBV5-4	TRBJ2-2	CASSPGLAGLGGELFF	TGTGCCAGCAGCCCCGGACTAGCGGGATTGGGCGGGGAGCTGTTTTTT
-	-	TRBV11-2	TRBJ2-7	CASSLTRSYEQYF	TGTGCCAGCAGCCTGACTAGGAGCTACGAGCAGTACTTC
-	-	TRBV9	TRBJ2-7	CASSVGGPGYEQYF	TGTGCCAGCAGCGTAGGGGGGCCAGGGTACGAGCAGTACTTC
-	-	TRBV4-1	TRBJ2-1	CASSHQGRGEQFF	TGCGCCAGCAGCCATCAAGGCAGGGGTGAGCAGTTCTTC
-	-	TRBV19	TRBJ1-1	CASKKHERTEAFF	TGTGCCAGTAAAAAACACGAGAGGACTGAAGCTTTCTTT
TRBD2	once	TRBV11-2	TRBJ2-2	CASNPGSGSPGELFF	TGTGCCAGCAACCCGGGAAGCGGGAGTCCCGGGGAGCTGTTTTTT
TRBD1	-	TRBV5-4	TRBJ1-2	CASSLAGTVYGYTF	TGTGCCAGCAGCTTGGCTGGGACAGTCTATGGCTACACCTTC
TRBD1	-	TRBV7-9	TRBJ1-4	CASSLQGAVEKLFF	TGTGCCAGCAGCTTACAGGGGGCAGTGGAAAAACTGTTTTTT
-	-	TRBV28	TRBJ1-2	CASSFRGFNYGYTF	TGTGCCAGCAGTTTCAGGGGATTTAACTATGGCTACACCTTC
-	-	TRBV13	TRBJ2-7	CASSLLRYEQYF	TGTGCCAGCAGCTTATTGCGCTACGAGCAGTACTTC
-	-	TRBV6-5	TRBJ2-1	CASRSTGIEQFF	TGTGCCAGCAGGTCAACAGGGATTGAGCAGTTCTTC
TRBD1	-	TRBV29-1	TRBJ2-7	CSVELAGGGYEQYF	TGCAGCGTTGAACTGGCAGGGGGCGGCTACGAGCAGTACTTC
TRBD2	few	TRBV10-1	TRBJ2-3	CASSLLAGVPDTQYF	TGCGCCAGCAGTTTACTAGCGGGAGTTCCAGATACGCAGTATTTT
TRBD2	-	TRBV7-6	TRBJ2-1	CASSSGLAGARSNEQFF	TGTGCCAGCAGCTCAGGACTAGCGGGAGCTCGGTCCAATGAGCAGTTCTTC
-	few	TRBV6-1	TRBJ2-7	CASSEAEGAKLYEQYF	TGTGCCAGCAGTGAAGCTGAAGGGGCGAAACTGTACGAGCAGTACTTC
TRBD1	-	TRBV28	TRBJ1-1	CASSFAQGRTEAFF	TGTGCCAGCAGTTTCGCACAGGGGCGGACTGAAGCTTTCTTT
-	-	TRBV5-8	TRBJ2-7	CASSHTGSRLYEQYF	TGTGCCAGCAGCCACACAGGTAGTCGGCTCTACGAGCAGTACTTC
-	-	TRBV19	TRBJ2-1	CASSVTTYNEQFF	TGTGCCAGTAGTGTGACTACCTACAATGAGCAGTTCTTC
TRBD2	-	TRBV28	TRBJ2-7	CASNEGLAVIYEQYF	TGTGCCAGCAATGAGGGACTAGCGGTTATCTACGAGCAGTACTTC
-	few	TRBV2	TRBJ2-7	CASSEPQGKYF	TGTGCCAGCAGTGAGCCGCAGGGGAAGTACTTC
TRBD1	-	TRBV7-9	TRBJ1-2	CASSLGTGGYGYTF	TGTGCCAGCAGTTTAGGGACAGGGGGCTATGGCTACACCTTC
-	-	TRBV28	TRBJ2-7	CASSLIGQPYEQYF	TGTGCCAGCAGTTTAATAGGACAACCCTACGAGCAGTACTTC
TRBD1	few	TRBV9	TRBJ1-5	CASSEGQGSRPQHF	TGTGCCAGCAGCGAGGGACAGGGAAGTCGGCCCCAGCATTTT
-	-	TRBV2	TRBJ2-7	CASSKTSRTSSYEQYF	TGTGCCAGCAGTAAAACTAGCCGTACTAGTTCCTACGAGCAGTACTTC
TRBD1	-	TRBV14	TRBJ1-2	CASSQGQGGGYGYTF	TGTGCCAGCAGCCAAGGACAGGGCGGCGGCTATGGCTACACCTTC
TRBD1	-	TRBV28	TRBJ1-5	CASRYRGSSNQPQHF	TGTGCCAGCAGGTACAGGGGCTCGAGCAATCAGCCCCAGCATTTT
TRBD1	-	TRBV6-5	TRBJ1-1	CASSRTGGDTEAFF	TGTGCCAGCAGTCGGACAGGGGGAGACACTGAAGCTTTCTTT
-	-	TRBV5-1	TRBJ2-2	CASSWDGGTGELFF	TGCGCCAGCAGCTGGGACGGGGGAACCGGGGAGCTGTTTTTT
-	once	TRBV10-3	TRBJ1-5	CAISELDGQPQHF	TGTGCCATCAGTGAGTTAGATGGTCAGCCCCAGCATTTT
TRBD2	-	TRBV2	TRBJ2-7	CASSPPGRGSYEQYF	TGTGCCAGCAGCCCCCCTGGGAGGGGATCCTACGAGCAGTACTTC
TRBD2	once	TRBV11-3	TRBJ2-3	CASSSGTSGTDTQYF	TGTGCCAGCAGTTCCGGGACTAGCGGCACAGATACGCAGTATTTT
TRBD1	-	TRBV5-1	TRBJ1-1	CASSLGTGVLNTEAFF	TGCGCCAGCAGCTTGGGGACAGGGGTTCTGAACACTGAAGCTTTCTTT
-	-	TRBV6-5	TRBJ1-2	CASSSGTGTKYGYTF	TGTGCCAGCAGTTCCGGAACCGGGACAAAATATGGCTACACCTTC
-	-	TRBV29-1	TRBJ2-7	CSVEGRGRHEQYF	TGCAGCGTTGAGGGCAGGGGACGGCACGAGCAGTACTTC